Given below is one T cell receptor beta chain in context. The sample comes from a study of blood T cell repertoires in COVID-19. The overall study: The United States, Italy and Spain supplied acute and convalescent COVID-19 samples.

V was pared by 3 bases and J by 1 base, with 7 bases between. This CDR3 region has 15 residues. Germline V CDR1 and CDR2: SGHAT, FQNNGV. Assay: immunoSEQ multiplex PCR; the TCRdb copy retains only in-frame clones and omits some. The sample includes over 200,000 clones, nearly 85% of them seen just once. Patients in Seattle were enrolled during active infection, then followed longitudinally. The chain employs TRBV11-2 and TRBJ2-6; D is unresolved. This sequence was found in a woman aged 30 to 39 with COVID-19, enrolled during active disease. Sequenced material: peripheral blood. The CDR3 region is CASSFSGSGANVLTF. The CDR3 DNA reads TGTGCCAGCAGCTTCTCAGGATCTGGGGCCAACGTCCTGACTTTC.